Here is one TCR beta chain with its context. This sample is part of a study of identical twins. Germline assignment: CDR1 MDHEN and CDR2 SYDVKM. The trim removed 2 bases at V and 5 bases at J, leaving 13 bases unmatched. This CDR3 spans 17 amino acids. TCRdb reprocessed the 5' RACE reads with MiXCR, giving one entry per CDR3 protein. Counted here are 1.5 million to 2 million distinct CDR3 sequences, 25% to 35% occurring once; the ten biggest clones make up over 0.25%. The source is a newborn girl in good health. Input material: cord blood. The chain couples TRBV28 to TRBJ2-5; TRBD2 matches 8 bases. The CDR3 protein is CASSLSGKTSVVETQYF. The CDR3, as DNA: TGTGCCAGCAGTTTAAGTGGGAAGACTAGCGTAGTGGAGACCCAGTACTTC.